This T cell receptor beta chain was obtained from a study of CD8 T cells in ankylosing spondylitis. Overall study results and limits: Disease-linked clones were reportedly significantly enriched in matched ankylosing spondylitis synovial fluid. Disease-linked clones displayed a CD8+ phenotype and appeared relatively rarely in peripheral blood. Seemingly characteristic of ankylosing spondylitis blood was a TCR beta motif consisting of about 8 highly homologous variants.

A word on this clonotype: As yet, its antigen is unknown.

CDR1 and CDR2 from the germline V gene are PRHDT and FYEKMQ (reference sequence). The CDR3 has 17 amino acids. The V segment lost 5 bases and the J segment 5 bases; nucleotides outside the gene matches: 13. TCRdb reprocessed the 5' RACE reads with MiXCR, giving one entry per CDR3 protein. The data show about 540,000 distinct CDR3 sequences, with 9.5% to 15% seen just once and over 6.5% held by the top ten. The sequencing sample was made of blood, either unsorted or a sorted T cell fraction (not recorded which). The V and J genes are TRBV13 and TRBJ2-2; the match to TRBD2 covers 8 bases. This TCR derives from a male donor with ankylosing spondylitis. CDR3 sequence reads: CASSTSRASGPTGELFF. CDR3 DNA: TGTGCCAGCAGCACAAGTCGGGCTAGCGGGCCGACCGGGGAGCTGTTTTTT.